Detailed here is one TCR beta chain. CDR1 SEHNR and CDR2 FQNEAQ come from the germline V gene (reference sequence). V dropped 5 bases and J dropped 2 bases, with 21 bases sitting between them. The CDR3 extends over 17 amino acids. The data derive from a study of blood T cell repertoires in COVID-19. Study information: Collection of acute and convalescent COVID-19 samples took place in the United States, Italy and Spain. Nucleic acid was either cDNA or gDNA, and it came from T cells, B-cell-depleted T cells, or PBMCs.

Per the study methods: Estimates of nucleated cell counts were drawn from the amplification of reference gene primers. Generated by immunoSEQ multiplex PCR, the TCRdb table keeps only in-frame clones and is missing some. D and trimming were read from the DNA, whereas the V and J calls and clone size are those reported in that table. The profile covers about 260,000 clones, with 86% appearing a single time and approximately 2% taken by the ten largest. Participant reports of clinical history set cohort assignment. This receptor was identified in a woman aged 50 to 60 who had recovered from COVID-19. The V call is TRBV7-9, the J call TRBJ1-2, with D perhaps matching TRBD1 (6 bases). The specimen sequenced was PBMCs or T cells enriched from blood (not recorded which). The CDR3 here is CASSPHTRGAFNYGYTF. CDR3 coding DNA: TGTGCCAGCAGCCCACATACCCGGGGGGCTTTCAACTATGGCTACACCTTC.